The rows below give T cell receptor beta chains drawn from one sample of a study of CD8 T cells in Susac syndrome. From the immunoSEQ multiplex PCR reads, TCRdb called clonotypes with MiXCR, one entry per CDR3 protein. The sample shows about 71,000 distinct CDR3 sequences, over 90% of them seen only once. The specimen was CD4+ T cells from PBMCs. Receptor source: a human donor with multiple sclerosis. Both conserved end residues are part of each CDR3. D genes are given only for firm matches. Size tells how often a clone was seen (once, few, many) or the class of an expanded clone, and some rows leave it out.

d_call j_call clone_size v_call cdr3_aa cdr3_nt
- TRBJ2-3 - TRBV2 CASSVDSTDTQYF TGTGCCAGCAGTGTCGACTCCACAGATACGCAGTATTTT
- TRBJ1-6 few TRBV11-1 CASSLVNSPLHF TGTGCCAGCAGCTTAGTGAATTCACCCCTCCACTTT
- TRBJ1-2 - TRBV27 CASSPREGDNYGYTF TGTGCCAGCAGTCCCCGGGAAGGGGATAACTATGGCTACACCTTC
- TRBJ2-7 - TRBV20-1 CSARAQGGSHEQYF TGCAGTGCTAGGGCCCAGGGGGGCTCTCACGAGCAGTACTTC
- TRBJ2-3 - TRBV6-1 CASNRDPAADTQYF TGTGCCAGCAATCGGGACCCTGCAGCAGATACGCAGTATTTT
- TRBJ1-6 - TRBV19 CASSPVADSPLHF TGTGCCAGTAGTCCCGTCGCGGATTCACCCCTCCACTTT
- TRBJ2-3 - TRBV3-1 CASSLTASTDTQYF TGTGCCAGCAGCCTGACAGCGAGCACAGATACGCAGTATTTT
TRBD1 TRBJ2-5 few TRBV11-3 CASSSTGARETQYF TGTGCCAGCAGCTCAACAGGGGCCCGGGAGACCCAGTACTTC
TRBD1 TRBJ2-7 - TRBV11-2 CASSPRTGTSYEQYF TGTGCCAGCAGCCCCCGGACAGGGACCTCCTACGAGCAGTACTTC
- TRBJ2-7 - TRBV6-6 CASRAGPSYEQYF TGTGCCAGCAGGGCAGGGCCATCCTACGAGCAGTACTTC
- TRBJ2-7 - TRBV12-3/TRBV12-4 CASSSGSYEQYF TGTGCCAGCAGTTCAGGGTCCTACGAGCAGTACTTC
- TRBJ1-2 once TRBV4-1 CASTGDDYGYTF TGCGCCAGCACTGGGGATGACTATGGCTACACCTTC
- TRBJ2-7 - TRBV19 CASSIRAAGSYEQYF TGTGCCAGTAGTATTAGAGCGGCGGGTTCCTACGAGCAGTACTTC
- TRBJ1-1 - TRBV20-1 CSARDSWRGAAEAFF TGCAGTGCTAGAGATTCCTGGCGAGGGGCCGCTGAAGCTTTCTTT
TRBD1 TRBJ2-5 - TRBV5-1 CASSGAGTGITETQYF TGCGCCAGCAGCGGAGCCGGGACAGGGATCACGGAGACCCAGTACTTC
- TRBJ2-7 - TRBV12-3/TRBV12-4 CASSPDTYEQYF TGTGCCAGCAGCCCCGACACGTACGAGCAGTACTTC
TRBD1 TRBJ2-5 - TRBV7-6 CASSVDRGLRETQYF TGTGCCAGCAGCGTCGACAGGGGGCTAAGAGAGACCCAGTACTTC
TRBD2 TRBJ2-5 - TRBV6-1 CASSRKRTSGTQETQYF TGTGCCAGCAGTAGGAAGCGGACTAGCGGGACCCAAGAGACCCAGTACTTC
- TRBJ1-2 - TRBV6-2/TRBV6-3 CASSYSGYGYTF TGTGCCAGCAGTTACTCGGGATATGGCTACACCTTC
TRBD1 TRBJ1-2 - TRBV4-3 CASRGFRGPAYGYTF TGCGCCAGCAGAGGTTTTAGGGGGCCTGCCTATGGCTACACCTTC
TRBD1 TRBJ2-2 - TRBV11-2 CASSIDRVGTGELFF TGTGCCAGCAGCATAGACAGGGTGGGCACCGGGGAGCTGTTTTTT
- TRBJ1-2 - TRBV10-2 CASSDTGTYGYTF TGCGCCAGCAGTGACACCGGGACATATGGCTACACCTTC
- TRBJ1-5 - TRBV28 CASSRGQQRSNQPQHF TGTGCCAGCAGTCGCGGACAGCAGAGGAGCAATCAGCCCCAGCATTTT
- TRBJ1-6 once TRBV12-3/TRBV12-4 CASSFQGTLGSPLHF TGTGCCAGCAGTTTTCAAGGGACCTTGGGTTCACCCCTCCACTTT
- TRBJ2-5 - TRBV6-5 CASSSFGAGGKETQYF TGTGCCAGCAGTTCGTTTGGCGCCGGGGGAAAAGAGACCCAGTACTTC
- TRBJ2-3 - TRBV28 CASSFRGYRGTDTQYF TGTGCCAGCAGTTTTAGGGGCTATCGAGGCACAGATACGCAGTATTTT
- TRBJ2-1 - TRBV2 CASRASPQGVEQFF TGTGCCAGCAGGGCTAGCCCACAGGGCGTTGAGCAGTTCTTC